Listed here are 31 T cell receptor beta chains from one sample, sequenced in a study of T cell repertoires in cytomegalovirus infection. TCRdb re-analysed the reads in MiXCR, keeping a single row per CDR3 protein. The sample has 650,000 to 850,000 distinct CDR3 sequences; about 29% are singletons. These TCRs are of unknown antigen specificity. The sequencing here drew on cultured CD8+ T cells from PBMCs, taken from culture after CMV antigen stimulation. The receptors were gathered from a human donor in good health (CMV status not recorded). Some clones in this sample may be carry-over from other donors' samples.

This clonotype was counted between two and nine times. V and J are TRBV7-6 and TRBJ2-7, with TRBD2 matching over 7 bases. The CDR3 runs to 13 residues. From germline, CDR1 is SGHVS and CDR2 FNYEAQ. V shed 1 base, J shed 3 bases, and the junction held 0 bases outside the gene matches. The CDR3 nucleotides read TGTGCCAGCAGCTTAGGGGAGGGCTACGAGCAGTACTTC. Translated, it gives CASSLGEGYEQYF. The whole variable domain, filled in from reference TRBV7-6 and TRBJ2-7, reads GAGVSQSPRYKVTKRGQDVALRCDPISGHVSLYWYRQALGQGPEFLTYFNYEAQQDKSGLPNDRFSAERPEGSISTLTIQRTEQRDSAMYRCASSLGEGYEQYFGPGTRLTVT.

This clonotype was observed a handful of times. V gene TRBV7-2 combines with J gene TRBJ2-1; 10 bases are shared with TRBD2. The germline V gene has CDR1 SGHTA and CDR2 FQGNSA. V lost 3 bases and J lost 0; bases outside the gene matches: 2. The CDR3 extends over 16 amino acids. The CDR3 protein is CASSFSGRSSYNEQFF. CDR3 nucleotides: TGTGCCAGCAGCTTTAGCGGGAGGAGCTCCTACAATGAGCAGTTCTTC. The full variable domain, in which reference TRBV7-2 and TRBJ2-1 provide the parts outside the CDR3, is GAGVSQSPSNKVTEKGKDVELRCDPISGHTALYWYRQSLGQGLEFLIYFQGNSAPDKSGLPSDRFSAERTGGSVSTLTIQRTQQEDSAVYLCASSFSGRSSYNEQFFGPGTRLTVL.

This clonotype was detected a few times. The CDR3 bases are TGTGCCAGCCCTCGACCCGGCACCGGGGAGCTGTTTTTT. It translates to CASPRPGTGELFF. The chain joins TRBV28 to TRBJ2-2; D is unresolved. Between the trimmed V and J ends, which lost 8 bases and 4 bases, there was a span of 11 bases. The CDR3 extends over 13 amino acids. Per germline, CDR1 MDHEN and CDR2 SYDVKM.

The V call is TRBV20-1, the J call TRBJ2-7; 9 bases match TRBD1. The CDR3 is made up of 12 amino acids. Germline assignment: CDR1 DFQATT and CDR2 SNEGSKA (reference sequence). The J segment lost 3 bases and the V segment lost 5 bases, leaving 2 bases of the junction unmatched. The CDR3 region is CSAVGQGYEQYF. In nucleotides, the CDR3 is TGCAGTGCTGTGGGACAGGGCTACGAGCAGTACTTC.

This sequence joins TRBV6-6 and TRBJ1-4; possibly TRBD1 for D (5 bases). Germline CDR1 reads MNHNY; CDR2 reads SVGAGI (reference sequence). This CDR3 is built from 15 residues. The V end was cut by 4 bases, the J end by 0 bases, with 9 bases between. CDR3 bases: TGTGCCAGCAGTTGGGCGACAGCAACTAATGAAAAACTGTTTTTT. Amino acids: CASSWATATNEKLFF.

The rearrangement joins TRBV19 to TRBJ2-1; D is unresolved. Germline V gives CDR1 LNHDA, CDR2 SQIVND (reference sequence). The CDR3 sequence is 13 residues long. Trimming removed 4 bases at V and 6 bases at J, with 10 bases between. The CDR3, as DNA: TGTGCCAGTAGTACCTCACCCCGCAATGAGCAGTTCTTC. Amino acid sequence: CASSTSPRNEQFF.

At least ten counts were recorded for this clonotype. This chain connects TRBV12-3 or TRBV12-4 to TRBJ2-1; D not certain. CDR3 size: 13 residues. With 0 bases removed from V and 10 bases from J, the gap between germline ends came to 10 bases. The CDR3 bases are TGTGCCAGCAGTTTAGCGAAAGGAGAAGAGCAGTTCTTC. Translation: CASSLAKGEEQFF.

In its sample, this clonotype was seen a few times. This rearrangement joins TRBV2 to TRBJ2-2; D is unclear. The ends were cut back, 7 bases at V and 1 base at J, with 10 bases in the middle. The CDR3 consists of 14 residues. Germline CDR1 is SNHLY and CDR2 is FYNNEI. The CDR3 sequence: CASKDDKNTGELFF. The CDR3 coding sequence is TGTGCCAGCAAAGACGACAAGAACACCGGGGAGCTGTTTTTT.

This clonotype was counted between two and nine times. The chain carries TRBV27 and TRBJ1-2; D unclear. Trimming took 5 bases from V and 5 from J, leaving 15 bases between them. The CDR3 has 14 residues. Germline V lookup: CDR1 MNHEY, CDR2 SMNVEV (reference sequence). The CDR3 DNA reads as TGTGCCAGCAGTGATTCGACGGACCCTTATGGCTACACCTTC. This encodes CASSDSTDPYGYTF.

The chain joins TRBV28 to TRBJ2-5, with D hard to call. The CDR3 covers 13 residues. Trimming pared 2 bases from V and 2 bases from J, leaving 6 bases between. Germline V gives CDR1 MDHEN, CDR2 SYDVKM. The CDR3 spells CASSLRRQETQYF. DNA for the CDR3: TGTGCCAGCAGTTTAAGGCGGCAAGAGACCCAGTACTTC.

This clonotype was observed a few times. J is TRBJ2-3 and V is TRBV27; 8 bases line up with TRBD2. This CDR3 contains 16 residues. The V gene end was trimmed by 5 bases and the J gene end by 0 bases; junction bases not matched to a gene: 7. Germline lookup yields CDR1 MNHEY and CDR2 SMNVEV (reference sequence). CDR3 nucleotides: TGTGCCAGCAGTGAGCGGGGGAGATCTAGCACAGATACGCAGTATTTT. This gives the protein CASSERGRSSTDTQYF.

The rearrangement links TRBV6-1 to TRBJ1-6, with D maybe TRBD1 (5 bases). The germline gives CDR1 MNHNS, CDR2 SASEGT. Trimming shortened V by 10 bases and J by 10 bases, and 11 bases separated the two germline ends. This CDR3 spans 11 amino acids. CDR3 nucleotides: TGTGCCACCAACGGGGGGTCACCCCTCCACTTT. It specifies CATNGGSPLHF.

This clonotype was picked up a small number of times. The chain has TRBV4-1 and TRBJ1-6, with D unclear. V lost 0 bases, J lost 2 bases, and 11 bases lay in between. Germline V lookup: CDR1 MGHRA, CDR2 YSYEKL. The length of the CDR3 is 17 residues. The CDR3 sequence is CASSQDPDNTYNSPLHF. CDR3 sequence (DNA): TGCGCCAGCAGCCAAGATCCCGACAACACCTATAATTCACCCCTCCACTTT.

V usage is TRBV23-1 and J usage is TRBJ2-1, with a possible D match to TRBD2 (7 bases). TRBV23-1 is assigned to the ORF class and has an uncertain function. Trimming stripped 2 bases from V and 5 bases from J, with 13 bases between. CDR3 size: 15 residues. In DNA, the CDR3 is TGCGCCAGCAGTCAAAGGGGGGGGGCCAACAATGAGCAGTTCTTC. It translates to CASSQRGGANNEQFF.

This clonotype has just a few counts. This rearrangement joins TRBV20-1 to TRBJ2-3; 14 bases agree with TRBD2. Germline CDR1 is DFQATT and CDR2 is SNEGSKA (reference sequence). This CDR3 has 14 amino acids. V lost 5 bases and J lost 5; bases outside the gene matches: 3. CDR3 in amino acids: CSASGLAGEDTQYF. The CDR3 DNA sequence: TGCAGTGCTTCGGGACTAGCGGGGGAAGATACGCAGTATTTT.

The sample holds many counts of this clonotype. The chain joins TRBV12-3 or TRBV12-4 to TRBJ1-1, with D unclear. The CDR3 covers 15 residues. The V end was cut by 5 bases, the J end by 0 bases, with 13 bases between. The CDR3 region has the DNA TGTGCCAGCAGTCCGCATCGGAGTCTGAACACTGAAGCTTTCTTT. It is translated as CASSPHRSLNTEAFF.

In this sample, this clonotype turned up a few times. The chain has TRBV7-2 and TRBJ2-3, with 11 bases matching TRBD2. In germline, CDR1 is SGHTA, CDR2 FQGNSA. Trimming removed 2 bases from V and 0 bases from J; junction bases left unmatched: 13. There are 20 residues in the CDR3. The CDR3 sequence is CASSLHLAGGTGLSTDTQYF. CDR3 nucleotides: TGTGCCAGCAGCTTACATCTAGCGGGGGGCACGGGTCTAAGCACAGATACGCAGTATTTT.

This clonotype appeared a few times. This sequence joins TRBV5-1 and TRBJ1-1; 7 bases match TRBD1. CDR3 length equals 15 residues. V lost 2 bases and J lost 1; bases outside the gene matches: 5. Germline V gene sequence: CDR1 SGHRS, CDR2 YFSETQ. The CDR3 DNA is TGCGCCAGCAGCTTACAGGGGATCGGGAACACTGAAGCTTTCTTT. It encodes CASSLQGIGNTEAFF.

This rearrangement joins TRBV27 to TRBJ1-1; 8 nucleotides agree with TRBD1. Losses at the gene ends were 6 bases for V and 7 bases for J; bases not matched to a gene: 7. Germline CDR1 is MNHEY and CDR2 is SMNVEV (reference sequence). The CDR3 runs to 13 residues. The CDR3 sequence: CASSGQGYLEAFF. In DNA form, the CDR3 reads TGTGCCAGCAGCGGACAGGGCTATCTTGAAGCTTTCTTT.

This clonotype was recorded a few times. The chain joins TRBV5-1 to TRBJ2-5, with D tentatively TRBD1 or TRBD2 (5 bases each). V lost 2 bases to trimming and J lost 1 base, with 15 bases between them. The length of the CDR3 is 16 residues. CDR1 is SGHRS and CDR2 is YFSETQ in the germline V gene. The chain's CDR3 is CASSLGDAFFQETQYF. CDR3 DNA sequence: TGCGCCAGCAGCTTAGGGGACGCCTTCTTCCAAGAGACCCAGTACTTC.

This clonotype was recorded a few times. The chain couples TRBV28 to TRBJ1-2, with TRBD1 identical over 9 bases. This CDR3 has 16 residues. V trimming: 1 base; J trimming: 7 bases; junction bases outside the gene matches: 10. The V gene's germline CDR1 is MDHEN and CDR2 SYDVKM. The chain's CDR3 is CASSLSIAGTGSGYTF. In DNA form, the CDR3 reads TGTGCCAGCAGTTTATCAATCGCCGGGACAGGGTCTGGCTACACCTTC.

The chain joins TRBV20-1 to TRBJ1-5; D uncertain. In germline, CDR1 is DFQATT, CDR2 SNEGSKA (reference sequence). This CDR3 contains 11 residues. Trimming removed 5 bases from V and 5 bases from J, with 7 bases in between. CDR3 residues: CSAVSDQPQHF. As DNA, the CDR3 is TGCAGTGCTGTCTCGGATCAGCCCCAGCATTTT.

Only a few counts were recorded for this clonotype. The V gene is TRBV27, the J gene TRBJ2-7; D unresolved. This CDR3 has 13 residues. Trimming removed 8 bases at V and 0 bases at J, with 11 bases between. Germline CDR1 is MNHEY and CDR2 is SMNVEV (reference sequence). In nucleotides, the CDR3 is TGTGCCAGCCAAACACCCTACTCCTACGAGCAGTACTTC. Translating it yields CASQTPYSYEQYF.

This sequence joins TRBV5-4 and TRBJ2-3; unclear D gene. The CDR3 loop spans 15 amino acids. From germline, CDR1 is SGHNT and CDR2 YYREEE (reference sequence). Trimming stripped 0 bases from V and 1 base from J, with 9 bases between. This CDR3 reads CASSLEDRGTDTQYF. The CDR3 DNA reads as TGTGCCAGCAGCTTGGAGGATCGCGGCACAGATACGCAGTATTTT. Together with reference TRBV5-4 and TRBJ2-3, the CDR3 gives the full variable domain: ETGVTQSPTHLIKTRGQQVTLRCSSQSGHNTVSWYQQALGQGPQFIFQYYREEENGRGNFPPRFSGLQFPNYSSELNVNALELDDSALYLCASSLEDRGTDTQYFGPGTRLTVL.

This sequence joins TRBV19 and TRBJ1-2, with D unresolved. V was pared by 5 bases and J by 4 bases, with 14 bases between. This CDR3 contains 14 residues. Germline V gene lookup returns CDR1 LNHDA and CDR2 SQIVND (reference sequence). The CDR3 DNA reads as TGTGCCAGTAGTCCTAATCATCTGGGCTATGGCTACACCTTC. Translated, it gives CASSPNHLGYGYTF.

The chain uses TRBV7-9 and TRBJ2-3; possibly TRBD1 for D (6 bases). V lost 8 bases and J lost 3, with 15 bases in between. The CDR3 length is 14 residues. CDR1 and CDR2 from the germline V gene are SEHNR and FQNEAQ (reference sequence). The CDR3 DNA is TGTGCCAGCCTAACAGGGTTAGGAACAGATACGCAGTATTTT. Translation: CASLTGLGTDTQYF.

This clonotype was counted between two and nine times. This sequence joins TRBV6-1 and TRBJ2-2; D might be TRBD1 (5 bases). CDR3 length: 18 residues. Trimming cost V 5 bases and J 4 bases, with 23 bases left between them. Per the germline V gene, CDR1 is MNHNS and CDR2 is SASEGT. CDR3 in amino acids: CASSSLTVTKRSTGELFF. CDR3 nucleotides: TGTGCCAGCAGTTCTCTGACAGTTACCAAGAGATCCACCGGGGAGCTGTTTTTT.

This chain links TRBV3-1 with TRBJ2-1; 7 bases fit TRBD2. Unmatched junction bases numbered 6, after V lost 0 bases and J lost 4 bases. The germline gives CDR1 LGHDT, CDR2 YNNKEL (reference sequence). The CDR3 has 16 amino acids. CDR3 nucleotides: TGTGCCAGCAGCCAAGATGTGCGGGGAGGGTACAATGAGCAGTTCTTC. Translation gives CASSQDVRGGYNEQFF.

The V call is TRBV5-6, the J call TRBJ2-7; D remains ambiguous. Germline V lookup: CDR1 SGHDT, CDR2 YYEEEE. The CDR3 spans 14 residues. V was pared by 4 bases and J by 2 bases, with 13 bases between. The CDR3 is CASSGVRVTYEQYF. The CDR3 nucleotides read TGTGCCAGCAGCGGCGTCCGAGTAACCTACGAGCAGTACTTC.

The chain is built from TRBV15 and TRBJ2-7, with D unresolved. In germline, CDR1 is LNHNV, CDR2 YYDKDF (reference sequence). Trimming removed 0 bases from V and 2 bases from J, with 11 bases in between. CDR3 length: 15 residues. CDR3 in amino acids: CATSRDHGSPYEQYV. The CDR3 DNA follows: TGTGCCACCAGCAGAGATCATGGGTCTCCCTACGAGCAGTACGTC.

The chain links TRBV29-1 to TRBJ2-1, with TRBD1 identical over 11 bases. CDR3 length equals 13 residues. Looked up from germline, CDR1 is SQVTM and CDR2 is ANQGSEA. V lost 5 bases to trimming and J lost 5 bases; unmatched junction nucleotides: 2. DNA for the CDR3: TGCAGCGTTCCGGACAGGGGGCACAATGAGCAGTTCTTC. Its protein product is CSVPDRGHNEQFF.